This entry is about one TCR beta chain. Its antigen is undetermined. The V gene lost 3 bases and the J gene lost 8 bases, with 20 bases spanning the gap. The CDR3 is 16 amino acids. The germline CDR1 and CDR2 sequences are MNHEY and SMNVEV (reference sequence). The sample comes from a study of T cell responses to AZD1222 COVID-19 vaccine. Study-level results: In all cases, repertoires were sampled only after the peak T cell response.

Clones were read by immunoSEQ multiplex PCR, and TCRdb kept only the in-frame ones, dropping some. The table includes about 100,000 clones, about 87% detected once. This clonotype was sampled from an adult in good health. The rearrangement joins TRBV27 to TRBJ2-1; D may be TRBD1 or TRBD2 (5 bases each). This specimen consisted of peripheral blood, obtained on day 0 of MenACWY control vaccination. In DNA form, the CDR3 reads TGTGCCAGCAGTTTGGTTGGGGCACAAGTCGGGGATGAGCAGTTCTTC. It codes for CASSLVGAQVGDEQFF.